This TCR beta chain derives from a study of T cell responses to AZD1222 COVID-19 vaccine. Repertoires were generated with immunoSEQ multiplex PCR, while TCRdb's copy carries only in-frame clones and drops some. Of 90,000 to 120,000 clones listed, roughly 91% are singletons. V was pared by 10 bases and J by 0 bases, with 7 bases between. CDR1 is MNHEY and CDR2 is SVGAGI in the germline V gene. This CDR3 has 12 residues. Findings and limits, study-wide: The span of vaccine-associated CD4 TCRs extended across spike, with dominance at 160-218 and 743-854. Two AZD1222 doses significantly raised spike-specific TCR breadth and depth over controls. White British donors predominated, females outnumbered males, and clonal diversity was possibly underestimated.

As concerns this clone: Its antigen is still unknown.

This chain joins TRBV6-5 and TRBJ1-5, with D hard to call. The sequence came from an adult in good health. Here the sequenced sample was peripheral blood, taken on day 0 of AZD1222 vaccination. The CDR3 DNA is TGTGCCACCAGAGATAGCAATCAGCCCCAGCATTTT. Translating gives CATRDSNQPQHF.